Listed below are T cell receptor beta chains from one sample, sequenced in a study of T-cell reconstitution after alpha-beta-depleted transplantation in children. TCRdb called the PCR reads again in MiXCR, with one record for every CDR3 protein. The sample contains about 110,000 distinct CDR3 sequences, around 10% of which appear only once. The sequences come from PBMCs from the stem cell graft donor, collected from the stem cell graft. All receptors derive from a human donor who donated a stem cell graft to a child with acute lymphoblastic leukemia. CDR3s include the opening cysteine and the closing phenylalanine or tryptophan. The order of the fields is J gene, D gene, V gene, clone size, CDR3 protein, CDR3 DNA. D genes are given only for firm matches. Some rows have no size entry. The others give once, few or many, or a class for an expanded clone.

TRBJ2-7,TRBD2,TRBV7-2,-,CASSLDKVAGPYEQYF,TGTGCCAGCAGCTTGGATAAGGTAGCGGGACCTTACGAGCAGTACTTC
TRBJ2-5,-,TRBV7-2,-,CASSPQAFGEETQYF,TGTGCCAGCAGCCCCCAGGCTTTTGGAGAAGAGACCCAGTACTTC
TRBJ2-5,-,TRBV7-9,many,CASSDRERIFLQETQYF,TGTGCCAGCAGCGACCGGGAGAGGATTTTCCTGCAAGAGACCCAGTACTTC
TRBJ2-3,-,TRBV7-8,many,CASSPPTDTQYF,TGTGCCAGCAGCCCCCCCACAGATACGCAGTATTTT
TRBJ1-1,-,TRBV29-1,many,CSVERRSGLITEAFF,TGCAGCGTTGAAAGGCGGTCGGGGTTAATTACTGAAGCTTTCTTT
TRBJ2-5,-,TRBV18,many,CASSPSPPAGGETQYF,TGTGCCAGCTCACCATCCCCCCCGGCGGGCGGGGAGACCCAGTACTTC
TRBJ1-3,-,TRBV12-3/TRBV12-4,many,CASRTGASSGNTIYF,TGTGCCAGCAGGACAGGAGCCAGCTCTGGAAACACCATATATTTT
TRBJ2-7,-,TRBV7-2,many,CASSLARVEEQYF,TGTGCCAGCAGCTTAGCCAGGGTGGAGGAGCAGTACTTC
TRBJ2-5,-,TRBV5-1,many,CASSLAKGTQYF,TGCGCCAGCAGCTTGGCCAAAGGGACCCAGTACTTC
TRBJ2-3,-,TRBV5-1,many,CASSLYEMKDTQYF,TGCGCCAGCAGCTTGTATGAGATGAAAGATACGCAGTATTTT
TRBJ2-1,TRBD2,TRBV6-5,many,CASRRRGGSSYNEQFF,TGTGCCAGCCGCAGACGCGGGGGGAGCTCCTACAATGAGCAGTTCTTC
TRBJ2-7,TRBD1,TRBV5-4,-,CASSLMDRAYEQYF,TGTGCCAGCAGCTTAATGGACAGGGCCTACGAGCAGTACTTC
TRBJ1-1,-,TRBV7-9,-,CASSEDSGDTEAFF,TGTGCCAGCAGTGAAGACAGTGGGGACACTGAAGCTTTCTTT
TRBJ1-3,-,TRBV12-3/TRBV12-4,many,CASTGRLSSGNTIYF,TGTGCCAGCACCGGCAGATTAAGCTCTGGAAACACCATATATTTT
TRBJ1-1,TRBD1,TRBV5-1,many,CASSRDRVGTEAFF,TGCGCCAGCAGCCGCGACAGGGTCGGCACTGAAGCTTTCTTT
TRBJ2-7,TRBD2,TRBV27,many,CASRARTSGTYEQYF,TGTGCCAGCAGAGCTCGGACTAGCGGAACCTACGAGCAGTACTTC
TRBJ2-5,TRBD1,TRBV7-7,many,CASSFDRGETQYF,TGTGCTAGCAGCTTCGACAGGGGAGAGACCCAGTACTTC
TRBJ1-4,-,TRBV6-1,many,CASSEGQSIRNSELFF,TGTGCCAGCAGTGAAGGGCAGTCGATCCGGAACTCGGAACTGTTTTTT
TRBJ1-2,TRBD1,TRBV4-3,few,CASSQDYGTGNYGYTF,TGCGCCAGCAGCCAAGATTACGGGACAGGGAACTATGGCTACACCTTC
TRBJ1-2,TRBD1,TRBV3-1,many,CATSDRASGGYTF,TGTGCCACCTCCGACAGGGCCAGCGGGGGCTACACCTTC
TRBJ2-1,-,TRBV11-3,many,CASSLRGPPYNEQFF,TGTGCCAGCAGCTTAAGGGGCCCCCCCTACAATGAGCAGTTCTTC
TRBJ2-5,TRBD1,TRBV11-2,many,CASSLELGQGTQETQYF,TGTGCCAGCAGCTTAGAACTCGGACAGGGGACCCAAGAGACCCAGTACTTC